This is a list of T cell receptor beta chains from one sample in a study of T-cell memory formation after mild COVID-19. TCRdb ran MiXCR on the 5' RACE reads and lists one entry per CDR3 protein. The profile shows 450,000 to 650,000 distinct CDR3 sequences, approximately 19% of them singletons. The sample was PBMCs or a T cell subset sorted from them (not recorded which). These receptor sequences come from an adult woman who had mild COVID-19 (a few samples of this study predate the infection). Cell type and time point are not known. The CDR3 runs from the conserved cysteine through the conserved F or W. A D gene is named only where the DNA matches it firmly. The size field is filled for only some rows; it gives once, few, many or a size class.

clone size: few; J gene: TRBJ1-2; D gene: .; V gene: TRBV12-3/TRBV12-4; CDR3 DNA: TGTGCCAGCACCCCCAGTGCAGGTCGGGGCCCCTATGGCTACACCTTC; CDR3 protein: CASTPSAGRGPYGYTF
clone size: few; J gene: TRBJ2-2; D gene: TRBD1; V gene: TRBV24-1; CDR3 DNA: TGTGCCACCAGTGACGCCGGGACAGGGCCCTTCAACACCGGGGAGCTGTTTTTT; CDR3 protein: CATSDAGTGPFNTGELFF
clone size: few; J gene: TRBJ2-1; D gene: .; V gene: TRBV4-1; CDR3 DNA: TGCGCCAGCAGCCAGGGGTACGGGGGGCACAATGAGCAGTTCTTC; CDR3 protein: CASSQGYGGHNEQFF
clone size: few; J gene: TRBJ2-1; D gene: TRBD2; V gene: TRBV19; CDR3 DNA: TGTGCCAGTAGTATAGATTCCGGGACTAGCGGGATTGGTGAGCAGTTCTTC; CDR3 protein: CASSIDSGTSGIGEQFF
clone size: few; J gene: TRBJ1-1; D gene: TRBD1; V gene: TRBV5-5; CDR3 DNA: TGTGCCAGCAGCCAGGGGGTGACTGAAGCTTTCTTT; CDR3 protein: CASSQGVTEAFF
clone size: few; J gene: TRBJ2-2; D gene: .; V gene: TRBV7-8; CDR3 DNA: TGTGCCAGCAGCTTATTAAACAGCGCGTGGGACGGGGAGCTGTTTTTT; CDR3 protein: CASSLLNSAWDGELFF
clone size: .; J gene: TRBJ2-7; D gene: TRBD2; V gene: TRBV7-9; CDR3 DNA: TGTGCCAGCAGCTTAATTGGGGGGGGACCCTCCTACGAGCAGTACTTC; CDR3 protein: CASSLIGGGPSYEQYF
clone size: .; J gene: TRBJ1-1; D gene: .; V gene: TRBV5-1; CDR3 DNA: TGCGCCAGCAGCTTGGTGGCAGGGGCAGGCACTGAAGCTTTCTTT; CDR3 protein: CASSLVAGAGTEAFF
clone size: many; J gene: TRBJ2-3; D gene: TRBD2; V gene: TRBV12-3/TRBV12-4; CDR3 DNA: TGTGCCAGCAGTTTACGCGGGGGGGCAATAGATACGCAGTATTTT; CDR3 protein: CASSLRGGAIDTQYF
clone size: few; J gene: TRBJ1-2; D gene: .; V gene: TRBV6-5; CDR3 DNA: TGTGCCAGCAGTTACTCCGATGGCTATGGCTACACCTTC; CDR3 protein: CASSYSDGYGYTF
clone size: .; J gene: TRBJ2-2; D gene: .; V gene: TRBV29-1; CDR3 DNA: TGCAGCGTCGACCTGGGGGTACCCACCACAAACACCGGGGAGCTGTTTTTT; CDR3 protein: CSVDLGVPTTNTGELFF
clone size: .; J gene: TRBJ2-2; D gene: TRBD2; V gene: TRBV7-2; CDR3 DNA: TGTGCCAGCAGCGCCGGGGGGGGACACACGAACACCGGGGAGCTGTTTTTT; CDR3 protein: CASSAGGGHTNTGELFF
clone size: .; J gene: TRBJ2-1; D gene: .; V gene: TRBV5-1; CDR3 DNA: TGCGCCAGCAGTTCCTGGACCGGGATGACCTACAATGAGCAGTTCTTC; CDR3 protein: CASSSWTGMTYNEQFF
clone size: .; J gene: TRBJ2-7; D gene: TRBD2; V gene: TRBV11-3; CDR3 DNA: TGTGCCAGCAGCTCCCGGACTAGCGGGAGAAACGGGTACGAGCAGTACTTC; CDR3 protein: CASSSRTSGRNGYEQYF
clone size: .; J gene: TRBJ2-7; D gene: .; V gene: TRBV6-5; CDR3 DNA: TGTGCCAGCACCGACGTGGGGGGCGAGCAGTACTTC; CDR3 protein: CASTDVGGEQYF
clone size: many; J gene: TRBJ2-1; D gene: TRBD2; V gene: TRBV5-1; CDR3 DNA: TGCGCCAGCAGCTTGGCCCTAGCGGATAACAATGAGCAGTTCTTC; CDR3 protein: CASSLALADNNEQFF
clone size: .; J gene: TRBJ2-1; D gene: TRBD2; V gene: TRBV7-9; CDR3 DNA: TGTGCCAGCAGCGCAGGATTTTCCGGGACTAGCTGGGATGAGCAGTTCTTC; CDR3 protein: CASSAGFSGTSWDEQFF
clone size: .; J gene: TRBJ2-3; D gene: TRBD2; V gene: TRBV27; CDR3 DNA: TGTGCCAGCAGTTTATTTTTAGGGGGGAGCGGGAGTGCTCGCACAGATACGCAGTATTTT; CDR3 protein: CASSLFLGGSGSARTDTQYF
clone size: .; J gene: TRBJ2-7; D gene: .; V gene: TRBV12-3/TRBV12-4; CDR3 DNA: TGTGCCAGCAGTTTAAACCATTACACTCTGGGGGAGAGTGGCTACGAGCAGTACTTC; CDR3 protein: CASSLNHYTLGESGYEQYF
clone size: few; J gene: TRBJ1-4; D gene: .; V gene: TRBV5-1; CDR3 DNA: TGCGCCAGCAGCTTCGGGGCCCCTAATGAAAAACTGTTTTTT; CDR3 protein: CASSFGAPNEKLFF
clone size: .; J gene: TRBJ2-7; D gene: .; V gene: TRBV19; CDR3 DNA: TGTGCCAGTAGTACCTCGAGGTCCTACGAGCAGTACTTC; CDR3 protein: CASSTSRSYEQYF
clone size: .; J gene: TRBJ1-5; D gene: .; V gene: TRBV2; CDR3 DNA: TGTGCCAGCAGGACACGAAATAGCAATCAGCCCCAGCATTTT; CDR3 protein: CASRTRNSNQPQHF
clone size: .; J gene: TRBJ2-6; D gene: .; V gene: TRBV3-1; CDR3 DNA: TGTGCCAGCAGCGTCCAACTTGGGGCCAACGTCCTGACTTTC; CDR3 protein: CASSVQLGANVLTF
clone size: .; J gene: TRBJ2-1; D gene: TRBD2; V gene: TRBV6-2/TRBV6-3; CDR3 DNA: TGTGCCAGTAGAACCTGGGGGGGCTCCTACAATGAGCAGTTCTTC; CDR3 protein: CASRTWGGSYNEQFF
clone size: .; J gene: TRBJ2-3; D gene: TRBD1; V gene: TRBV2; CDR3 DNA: TGTGCCATTCCCAGGGGGCGCGGCACAGATACGCAGTATTTT; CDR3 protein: CAIPRGRGTDTQYF
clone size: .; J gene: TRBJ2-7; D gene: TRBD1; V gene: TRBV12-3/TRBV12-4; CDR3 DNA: TGTGCCAGCAGTTTCCCCAGACAGGGGGCAGGCTCCTACGAGCAGTACTTC; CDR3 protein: CASSFPRQGAGSYEQYF
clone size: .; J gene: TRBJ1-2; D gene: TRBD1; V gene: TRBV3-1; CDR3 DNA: TGTGCCAGCAGCAAAACAGGGGAAGAAGCGTATGGCTACACCTTC; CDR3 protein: CASSKTGEEAYGYTF
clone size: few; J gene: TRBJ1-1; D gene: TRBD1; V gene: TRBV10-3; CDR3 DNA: TGTGCCATTCGCGTGGGACAGGGGCGAGCTTTCTTT; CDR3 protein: CAIRVGQGRAFF
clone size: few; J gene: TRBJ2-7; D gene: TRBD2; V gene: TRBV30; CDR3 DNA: TGTGCCTGGAGATCTGGGGTTGCGGGGGGCGAAGAGCAGTACTTC; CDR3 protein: CAWRSGVAGGEEQYF
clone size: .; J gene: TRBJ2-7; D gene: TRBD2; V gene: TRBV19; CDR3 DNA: TGTGCCACCAGAGCTCTTAGCGGGACATCCGAGCAGTACTTC; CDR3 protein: CATRALSGTSEQYF
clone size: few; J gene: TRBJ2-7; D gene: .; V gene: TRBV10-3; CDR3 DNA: TGTGCCATCAGTGAACGAGGGGACAACTACGAGCAGTACTTC; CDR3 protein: CAISERGDNYEQYF
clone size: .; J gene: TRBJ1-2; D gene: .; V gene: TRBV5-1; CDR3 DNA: TGCGCCAGCAGCTCCGGGGCGGATTATGGCTACACCTTC; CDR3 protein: CASSSGADYGYTF
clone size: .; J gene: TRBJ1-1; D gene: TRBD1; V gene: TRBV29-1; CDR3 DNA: TGCAGCGCCGGGGAGGGACAGGGATATACTTTCTTT; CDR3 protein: CSAGEGQGYTFF
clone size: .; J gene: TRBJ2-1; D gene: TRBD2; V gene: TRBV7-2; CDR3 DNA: TGTGCCAGCAGCTCTACTAGCGGGTATGACAATGAGCAGTTCTTC; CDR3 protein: CASSSTSGYDNEQFF
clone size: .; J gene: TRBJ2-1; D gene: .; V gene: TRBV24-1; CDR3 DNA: TGTGCCACCAGTGATTTGGAGTCAGCCGGCTACAATGAGCAGTTCTTC; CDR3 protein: CATSDLESAGYNEQFF
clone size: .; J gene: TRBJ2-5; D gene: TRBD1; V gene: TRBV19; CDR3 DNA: TGTGCCAGCAGGTCGGGGACAGCCCAAGAGACCCAGTACTTC; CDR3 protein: CASRSGTAQETQYF
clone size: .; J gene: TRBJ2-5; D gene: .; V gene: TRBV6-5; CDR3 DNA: TGTGCCAGCAGTTCACGCCCGGCTCGAGAGACCCAGTACTTC; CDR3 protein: CASSSRPARETQYF
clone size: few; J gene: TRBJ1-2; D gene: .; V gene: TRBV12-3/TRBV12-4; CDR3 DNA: TGTGCCAGCACCAACGGGGGTAGCTATGGCTACACCTTC; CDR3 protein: CASTNGGSYGYTF
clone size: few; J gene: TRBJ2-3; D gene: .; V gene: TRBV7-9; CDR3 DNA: TGTGCCAGCACCCTGGGACTCCAGGATACGCAGTATTTT; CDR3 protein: CASTLGLQDTQYF
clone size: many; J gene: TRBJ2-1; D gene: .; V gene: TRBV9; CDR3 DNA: TGTGCCAGCAGCGTAGAATCGGGCCGCTCCTACAATGAGCAGTTCTTC; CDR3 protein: CASSVESGRSYNEQFF
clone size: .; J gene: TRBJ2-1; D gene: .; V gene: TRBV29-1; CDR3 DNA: TGCAGCGTTGAAACCGCGGGGGCCTCCTACAATGAGCAGTTCTTC; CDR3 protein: CSVETAGASYNEQFF
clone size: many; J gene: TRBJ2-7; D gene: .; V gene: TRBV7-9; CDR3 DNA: TGTGCCAGCAGCTCCCGGGGGAGGGGGCTCTCCTACGAGCAGTACTTC; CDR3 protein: CASSSRGRGLSYEQYF
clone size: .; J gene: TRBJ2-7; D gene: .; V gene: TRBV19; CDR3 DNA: TGTGCCAGTACCCCGGGGACGGCCGCCTACGAGCAGTACTTC; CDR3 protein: CASTPGTAAYEQYF
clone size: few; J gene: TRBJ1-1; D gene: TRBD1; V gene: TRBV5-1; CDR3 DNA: TGTGCCAGCAGTCTAGGACAGGGTCGCACTGAAGCTTTCTTT; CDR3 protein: CASSLGQGRTEAFF
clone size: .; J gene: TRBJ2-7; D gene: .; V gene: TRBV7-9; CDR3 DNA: TGTGCCAGCAAGGGGCCAACTGACGAGCAGTACTTC; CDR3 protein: CASKGPTDEQYF
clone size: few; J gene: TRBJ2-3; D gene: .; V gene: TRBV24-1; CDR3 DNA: TGTGCCACCAAGGCCAGACGCACAGATACGCAGTATTTT; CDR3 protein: CATKARRTDTQYF
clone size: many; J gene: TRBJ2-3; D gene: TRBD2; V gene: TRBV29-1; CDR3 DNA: TGCAGCGGTGTAGCGGGGTTAAGCACAGATACGCAGTATTTT; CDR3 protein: CSGVAGLSTDTQYF
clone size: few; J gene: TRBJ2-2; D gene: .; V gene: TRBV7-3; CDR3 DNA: TGTGCCAGCAGCTTAATCTCCTCGGGACTTATGAACACCGGGGAGCTGTTTTTT; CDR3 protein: CASSLISSGLMNTGELFF
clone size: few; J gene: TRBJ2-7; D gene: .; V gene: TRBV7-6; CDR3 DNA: TGTGCCAGCAGCGCCCGAGTAGGGTTCCCCTACGAGCAGTACTTC; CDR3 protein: CASSARVGFPYEQYF
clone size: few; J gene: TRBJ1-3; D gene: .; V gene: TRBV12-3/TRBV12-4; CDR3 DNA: TGTGCCAGCAGTTTTCTAAACACCATATATTTT; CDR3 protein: CASSFLNTIYF
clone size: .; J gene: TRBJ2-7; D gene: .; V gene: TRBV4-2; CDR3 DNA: TGTGCCAGCAGCAGAGAGTCCGAATACGAGCAGTACTTC; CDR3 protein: CASSRESEYEQYF
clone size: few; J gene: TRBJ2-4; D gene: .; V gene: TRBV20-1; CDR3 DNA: TGCAGTGCTAGACGGAGCTTATCCTTGGACACAGGGATATATGATCTAGCCAAAAACATTCAGTACTTC; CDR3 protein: CSARRSLSLDTGIYDLAKNIQYF
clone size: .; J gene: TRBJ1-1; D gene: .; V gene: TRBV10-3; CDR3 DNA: TGTGCCATCAGTGAGTCGGAAGGTGGGAACACTGAAGCTTTCTTT; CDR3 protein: CAISESEGGNTEAFF
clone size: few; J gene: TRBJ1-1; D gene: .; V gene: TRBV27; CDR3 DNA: TGTGCCAGCAGTTATAACCGGTACACTGAAGCTTTCTTT; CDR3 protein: CASSYNRYTEAFF
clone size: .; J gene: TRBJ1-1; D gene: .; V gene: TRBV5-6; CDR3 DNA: TGTGCCAGCAGCTTGGAGTGGAACACTGAAGCTTTCTTT; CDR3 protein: CASSLEWNTEAFF
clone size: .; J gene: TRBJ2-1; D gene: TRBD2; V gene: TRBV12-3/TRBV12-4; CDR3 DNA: TGTGCCAGCAGACGGAGCGGGGGGGGTGAGCAGTTCTTC; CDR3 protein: CASRRSGGGEQFF
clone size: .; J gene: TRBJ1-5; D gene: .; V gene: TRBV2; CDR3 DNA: TGTGCCAGCAGTGAAACCGAGGGCGGTCAGCCCCAGCATTTT; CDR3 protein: CASSETEGGQPQHF
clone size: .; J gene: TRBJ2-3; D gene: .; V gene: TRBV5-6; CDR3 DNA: TGTGCCAGCAGCTGGCCCGGAGGGGTTGAGGCCACAGATACGCAGTATTTT; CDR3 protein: CASSWPGGVEATDTQYF
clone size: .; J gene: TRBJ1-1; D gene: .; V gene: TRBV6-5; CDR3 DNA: TGTGCCAGCTGGTGGGGGCCGAGGACTGAAGCTTTCTTT; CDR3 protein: CASWWGPRTEAFF